The 16 T cell receptor beta chains presented below share a single source sample, sequenced in a study of immune evolution from preneoplasia to lung adenocarcinoma. Clones were read by immunoSEQ multiplex PCR, and TCRdb kept only the in-frame ones, dropping some. The sample includes about 3,200 clones, roughly 80% of them seen just once. The sequenced material came from FFPE adjacent normal lung tissue. These receptors came from a donor at least 70 years old with lung adenocarcinoma.

The rearrangement links TRBV7-2 to TRBJ2-7, with unresolved D. V gave up 2 bases and J gave up 3 bases, with 11 bases separating them. The CDR3 extends over 14 amino acids. Germline lookup yields CDR1 SGHTA and CDR2 FQGNSA. CDR3 nucleotide sequence: TGTGCCAGCAGCTTAACGGACGTAGGCTACGAGCAGTACTTC. Protein sequence: CASSLTDVGYEQYF.

This chain joins TRBV21-1 and TRBJ2-1; the D call of TRBD2 is as the table states it, not checked on the DNA. TRBV21-1 constitutes a pseudogene. This CDR3 comprises 17 residues. CDR3 coding DNA: TGTGCCAGCAGCAAAGTTCTTAACGGGAGCTTTTTGGATGAGCAGTTCTTC. Its protein product is CASSKVLNGSFLDEQFF.

The chain joins TRBV30 to TRBJ1-4; D gene ambiguous. The CDR3 runs to 13 residues. Trimming left V 5 bases short and J 7 bases short, with 14 bases between. Germline CDR1 GTSNPN, CDR2 SVGIG (reference sequence). DNA for the CDR3: TGTGCCTGGGGAGGCAAAATTGGTGAAAAACTGTTTTTT. Protein: CAWGGKIGEKLFF. Full variable domain (rest looked up from reference TRBV30 and TRBJ1-4): SQTIHQWPATLVQPVGSPLSLECTVEGTSNPNLYWYRQAAGRGLQLLFYSVGIGQISSEVPQNLSASRPQDRQFILSSKKLLLSDSGFYLCAWGGKIGEKLFFGSGTQLSVL.

This chain connects TRBV14 to TRBJ2-5, with D maybe TRBD1 (6 bases). The CDR3 is made up of 15 amino acids. Between the trimmed V and J ends, which lost 2 bases and 0 bases, there was a span of 10 bases. Germline CDR1 and CDR2: SGHDN and FVKESK. The CDR3 DNA follows: TGTGCCAGCAGCCAAATACAGGGAAACCAAGAGACCCAGTACTTC. Translation: CASSQIQGNQETQYF.

J is TRBJ2-2 and V is TRBV2; D gene uncertain. Looked up from germline, CDR1 is SNHLY and CDR2 is FYNNEI. The V and J ends lost 2 bases and 0 bases respectively, with 10 bases between them. This CDR3 spans 16 amino acids. In DNA, the CDR3 is TGTGCCAGCAGTGAAATCCGGCCCTCGAACACCGGGGAGCTGTTTTTT. Amino acid sequence: CASSEIRPSNTGELFF.

This chain links TRBV28 with TRBJ1-1; D is uncertain. There are 14 residues in the CDR3. CDR1 MDHEN and CDR2 SYDVKM come from the germline V gene. V lost 5 bases and J 6 bases, leaving 16 bases between the germline ends. The CDR3 DNA follows: TGTGCCAGCAGTGAAGAGAGCCGCGGGGCTGAAGCTTTCTTT. It codes for CASSEESRGAEAFF.

V gene TRBV29-1 combines with J gene TRBJ1-1, with D possibly being TRBD1 (5 bases). The CDR3 consists of 14 residues. V was cut by 4 bases and J by 9 bases, with 21 bases left in between. Germline assignment: CDR1 SQVTM and CDR2 ANQGSEA. The DNA of the CDR3 is TGCAGCGTTGGGGATGGAGGGACCTCACTGAAAGCTTTCTTT. Encoded protein: CSVGDGGTSLKAFF.

This clone has a handful of counts. V gene TRBV30 combines with J gene TRBJ2-5; D is perhaps TRBD2 (6 bases). The CDR3 contains 14 residues. Per the germline V gene, CDR1 is GTSNPN and CDR2 is SVGIG (reference sequence). V lost 3 bases and J lost 1, with 12 bases in between. The CDR3 sequence is CAWSGDFSQETQYF. For the CDR3, the DNA is TGTGCCTGGAGCGGGGACTTTTCCCAAGAGACCCAGTACTTC.

This sequence joins TRBV5-1 and TRBJ2-1, with TRBD2 matching 10 bases. The germline gives CDR1 SGHRS, CDR2 YFSETQ. V trimming: 4 bases; J trimming: 5 bases; junction bases outside the gene matches: 6. The CDR3 loop spans 15 amino acids. The CDR3 protein is CASSKGLATNNEQFF. For the CDR3, the DNA is TGCGCCAGCAGCAAGGGACTAGCGACGAACAATGAGCAGTTCTTC. The whole variable domain, filled in from reference TRBV5-1 and TRBJ2-1, reads KAGVTQTPRYLIKTRGQQVTLSCSPISGHRSVSWYQQTPGQGLQFLFEYFSETQRNKGNFPGRFSGRQFSNSRSEMNVSTLELGDSALYLCASSKGLATNNEQFFGPGTRLTVL.

This rearrangement joins TRBV14 to TRBJ2-1, with 8 bases that match TRBD1. V lost 0 bases to trimming and J lost 8 bases; unmatched junction nucleotides: 6. Germline CDR1 is SGHDN and CDR2 is FVKESK. The CDR3 length is 15 residues. For the CDR3, the DNA is TGTGCCAGCAGCCAAGAAGGGACAGGTAGCCATGAGCAGTTCTTC. Amino acids: CASSQEGTGSHEQFF.

This clone showed up just a few times. The V call is TRBV5-8, the J call TRBJ1-2; TRBD1 agrees at 7 bases. Germline V lookup: CDR1 SGHTS, CDR2 YDEGEE. The V and J ends lost 1 base and 1 base, in that order; junction bases with no gene match: 7. The CDR3 is made up of 16 amino acids. The CDR3 DNA reads as TGTGCCAGCAGCTTGATGACAGGGTCAGATAACTATGGCTACACCTTC. As protein: CASSLMTGSDNYGYTF.

The J gene is TRBJ2-5, the V gene TRBV6-5; TRBD1 is a possible D gene (6 bases). This CDR3 region has 14 residues. V lost 5 bases, J lost 4 bases, and 14 bases lay in between. Germline lookup yields CDR1 MNHEY and CDR2 SVGAGI. This CDR3 is CASSQNHRAETQYF. CDR3 bases: TGTGCCAGCAGTCAAAATCACAGGGCAGAGACCCAGTACTTC.

V gene TRBV30 combines with J gene TRBJ2-1; TRBD1 agrees at 8 bases. In germline, CDR1 is GTSNPN, CDR2 SVGIG (reference sequence). This CDR3 has 15 residues. J was trimmed by 9 bases and V by 0 bases; bases with no gene match: 10. The CDR3 protein is CAWSVGTGILGEQFF. CDR3 coding DNA: TGTGCCTGGAGTGTAGGGACAGGAATTCTAGGTGAGCAGTTCTTC.

The chain joins TRBV6-1 to TRBJ2-3; D not resolved. The CDR3 runs to 13 residues. The V and J ends lost 2 bases and 5 bases respectively, with 8 bases between them. Germline CDR1 and CDR2: MNHNS and SASEGT. The CDR3 protein is CASSEFRKDTQYF. Written as DNA, the CDR3 is TGTGCCAGCAGTGAATTCAGGAAAGATACGCAGTATTTT.

The gene calls are TRBV30 and TRBJ1-1; no clear D. The germline gives CDR1 GTSNPN, CDR2 SVGIG (reference sequence). The CDR3 has 14 residues. The ends were cut back, 0 bases at V and 4 bases at J, with 12 bases in the middle. In DNA form, the CDR3 reads TGTGCCTGGAGTGTGGTGGCATTTCCCACTGAAGCTTTCTTT. This sequence encodes CAWSVVAFPTEAFF.

J is TRBJ1-1 and V is TRBV5-6; 7 bases align to TRBD1. V shed 4 bases, J shed 6 bases, and the junction held 3 bases outside the gene matches. The CDR3 consists of 12 residues. The germline V gene encodes CDR1 SGHDT and CDR2 YYEEEE. This CDR3 reads CASSRQGPEAFF. The DNA of the CDR3 is TGTGCCAGCAGCAGACAGGGTCCTGAAGCTTTCTTT.